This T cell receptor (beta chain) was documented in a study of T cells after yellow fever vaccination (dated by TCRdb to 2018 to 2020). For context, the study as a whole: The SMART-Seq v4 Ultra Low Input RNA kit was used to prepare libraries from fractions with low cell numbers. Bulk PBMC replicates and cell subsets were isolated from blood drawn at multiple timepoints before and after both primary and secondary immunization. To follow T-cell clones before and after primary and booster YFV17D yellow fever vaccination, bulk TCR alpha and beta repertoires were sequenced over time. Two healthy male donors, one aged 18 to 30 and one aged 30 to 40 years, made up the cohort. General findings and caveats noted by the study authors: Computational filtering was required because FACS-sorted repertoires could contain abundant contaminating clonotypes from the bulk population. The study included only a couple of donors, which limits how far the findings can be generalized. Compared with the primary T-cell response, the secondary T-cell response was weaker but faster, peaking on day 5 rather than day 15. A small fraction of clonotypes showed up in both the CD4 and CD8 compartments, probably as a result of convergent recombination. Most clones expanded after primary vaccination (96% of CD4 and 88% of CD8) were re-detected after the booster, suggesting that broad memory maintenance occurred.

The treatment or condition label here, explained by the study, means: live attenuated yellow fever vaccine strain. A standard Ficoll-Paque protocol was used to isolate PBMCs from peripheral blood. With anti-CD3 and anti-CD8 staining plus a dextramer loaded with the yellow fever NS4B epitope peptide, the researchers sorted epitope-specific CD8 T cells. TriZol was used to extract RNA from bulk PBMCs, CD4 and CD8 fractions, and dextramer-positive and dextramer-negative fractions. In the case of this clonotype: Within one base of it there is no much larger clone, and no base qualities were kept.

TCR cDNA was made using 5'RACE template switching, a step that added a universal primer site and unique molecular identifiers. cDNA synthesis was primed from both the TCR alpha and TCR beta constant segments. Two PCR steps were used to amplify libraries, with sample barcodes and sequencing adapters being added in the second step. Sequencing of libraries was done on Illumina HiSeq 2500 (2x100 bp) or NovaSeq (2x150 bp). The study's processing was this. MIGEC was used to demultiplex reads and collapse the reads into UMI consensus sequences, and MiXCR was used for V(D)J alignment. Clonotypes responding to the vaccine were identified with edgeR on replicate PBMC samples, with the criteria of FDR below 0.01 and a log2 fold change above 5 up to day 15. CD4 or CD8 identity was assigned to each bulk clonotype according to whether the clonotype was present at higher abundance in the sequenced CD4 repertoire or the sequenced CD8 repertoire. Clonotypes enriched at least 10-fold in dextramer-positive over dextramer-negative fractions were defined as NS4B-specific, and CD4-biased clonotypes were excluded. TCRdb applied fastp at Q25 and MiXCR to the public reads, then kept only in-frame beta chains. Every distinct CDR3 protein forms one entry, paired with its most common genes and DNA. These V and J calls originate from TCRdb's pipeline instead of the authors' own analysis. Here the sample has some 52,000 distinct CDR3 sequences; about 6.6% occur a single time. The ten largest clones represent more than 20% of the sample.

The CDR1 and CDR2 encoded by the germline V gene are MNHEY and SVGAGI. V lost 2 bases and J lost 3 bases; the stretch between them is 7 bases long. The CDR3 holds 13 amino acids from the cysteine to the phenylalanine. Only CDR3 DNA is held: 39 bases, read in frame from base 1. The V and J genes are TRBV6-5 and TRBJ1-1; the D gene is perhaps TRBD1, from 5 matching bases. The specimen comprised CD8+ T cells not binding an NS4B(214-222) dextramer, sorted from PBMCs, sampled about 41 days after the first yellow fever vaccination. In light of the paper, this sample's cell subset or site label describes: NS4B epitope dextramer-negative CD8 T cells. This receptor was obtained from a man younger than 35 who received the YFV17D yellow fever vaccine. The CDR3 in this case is CASSYAGDTEAFF. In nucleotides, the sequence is TGTGCCAGCAGTTACGCGGGGGACACTGAAGCTTTCTTT.